This entry is about one TCR beta chain. This clone's antigen is unknown. One base away there is no much larger clone; base qualities are not given. The data are from a study of lymphopenia after photon versus proton radiotherapy (dated by TCRdb to between 2019 and 2020). About the investigation overall: In patients with gastrointestinal tumors who developed high-grade lymphopenia, the study compared the immunological effects of photon radiation therapy with those of proton radiation therapy. The cohort comprised 15 to 20 patients with gastrointestinal tumors who received either photon or proton therapy and then developed lymphopenia. The study was designed to characterize how the impact on the immune system differs between the two radiation modalities. The research as a whole found: Across the cohort, among patients who died, a greater drop in TCR diversity after the nadir was inversely correlated with overall survival time. The survival association was assessed only in patients who died, and better survival with proton therapy was presented by the authors as a possibility rather than a demonstrated result. During treatment, patients who received proton therapy stayed relatively stable, whereas patients who received photon therapy lost naive T cells and TCR diversity and gained effector/memory populations. Once the lymphocyte count had reached its nadir, the repertoires of photon-treated patients showed oligoclonal expansion, particularly of CD8+ Temra cells, and this expansion drove the decline in diversity.

The receptor library was made with the immunoSEQ multiplex PCR assay. T cell repertoires were profiled by deep sequencing of rearranged TCR beta loci, alongside multiparametric flow cytometry. TCRdb took over this immuneACCESS table, retaining in-frame rearrangements with V and J assigned. Such tables are incomplete; in checked studies, under half of the missing clones stem from an unresolved V gene, and the remainder is unexplained. Within this sample are more than 45,000 clones, with approximately 84% of them counted one time only. Clones ranked in the top ten supply approximately 2% of the sample. V is cut by 5 bases and J by 0 bases, and the space between the germline ends is 7 bases. The germline V gene (reference sequence) supplies CDR1 LNHDA and CDR2 SQIVND. Measured from the cysteine to the phenylalanine, the CDR3 is 13 residues long. CDR3 DNA is the only sequence kept; it has 39 bases, read in frame from the first base.

This clonotype was obtained from a man in his 60s with pancreatic cancer. The sample consisted of peripheral blood, taken from a patient treated with proton-based radiotherapy. The V and J genes are TRBV19 and TRBJ1-1; matching of 5 bases hints at TRBD1 as the D gene. This receptor carries the CDR3 CASSLGVNTEAFF. The DNA is TGTGCCAGTAGTCTAGGGGTGAACACTGAAGCTTTCTTT.